This T cell receptor beta chain derives from a study of glioma-infiltrating T cells. Many counts were recorded for this clonotype. Germline V gives CDR1 SNHLY, CDR2 FYNNEI. This CDR3 contains 11 residues. The ends were cut back, 7 bases at V and 8 bases at J, with 8 bases in the middle. Using RNA template, CDR3s of TCR alpha and beta were amplified with iRepertoire arm-PCR. TCRdb independently ran MiXCR on the multiplex PCR reads; one entry per CDR3 protein. The data show approximately 110,000 distinct CDR3 sequences, with about 25% seen just once and roughly 30% held by the top ten. This TCR was recovered from a human donor with low-grade glioma or glioblastoma, undergoing nonglioma brain surgery, or in good health (not recorded which). The rearrangement uses TRBV2 and TRBJ1-4, with D unclear. The sequencing input was glioma tissue, nonneoplastic brain tissue, or PBMCs (not recorded which). CDR3 sequence: CASTPLEKLFF. DNA of the CDR3: TGTGCCAGCACTCCGCTGGAAAAACTGTTTTTT.